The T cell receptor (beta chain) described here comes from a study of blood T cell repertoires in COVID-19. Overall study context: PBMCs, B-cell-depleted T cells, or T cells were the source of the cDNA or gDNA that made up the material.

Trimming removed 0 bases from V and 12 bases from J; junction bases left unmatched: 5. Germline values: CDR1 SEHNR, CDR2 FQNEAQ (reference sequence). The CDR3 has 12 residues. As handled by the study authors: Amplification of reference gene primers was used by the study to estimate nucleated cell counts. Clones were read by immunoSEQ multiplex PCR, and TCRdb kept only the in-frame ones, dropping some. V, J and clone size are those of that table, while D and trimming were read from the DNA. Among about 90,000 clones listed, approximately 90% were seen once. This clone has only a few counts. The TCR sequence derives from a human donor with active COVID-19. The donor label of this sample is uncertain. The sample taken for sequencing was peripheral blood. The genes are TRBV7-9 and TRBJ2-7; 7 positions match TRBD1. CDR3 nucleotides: TGTGCCAGCAGCTTAGCCACGACAGGGAGGTACTTC. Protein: CASSLATTGRYF.